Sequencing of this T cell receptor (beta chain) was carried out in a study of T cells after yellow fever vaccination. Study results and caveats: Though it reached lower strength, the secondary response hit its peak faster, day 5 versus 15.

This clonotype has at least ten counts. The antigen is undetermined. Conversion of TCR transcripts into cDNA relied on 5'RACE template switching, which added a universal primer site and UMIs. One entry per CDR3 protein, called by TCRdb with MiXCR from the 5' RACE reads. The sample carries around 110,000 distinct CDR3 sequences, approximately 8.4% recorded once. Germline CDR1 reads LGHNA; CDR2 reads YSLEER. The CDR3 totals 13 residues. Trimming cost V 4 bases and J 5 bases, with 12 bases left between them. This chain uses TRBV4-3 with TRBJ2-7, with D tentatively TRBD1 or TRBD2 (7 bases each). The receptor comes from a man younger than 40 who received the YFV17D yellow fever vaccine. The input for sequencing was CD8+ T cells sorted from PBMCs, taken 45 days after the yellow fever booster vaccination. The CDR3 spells CASSPPGGDEQYF. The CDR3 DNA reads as TGCGCCAGCAGCCCACCAGGGGGGGACGAGCAGTACTTC.